A single T cell receptor (beta chain) is shown here with its context. Its matching antigen is unknown. Germline values: CDR1 MNHEY, CDR2 SMNVEV (reference sequence). The trim removed 5 bases at V and 0 bases at J, leaving 13 bases unmatched. There are 18 residues in the CDR3. This record comes from a study of blood T cell dynamics during melanoma immunotherapy. The wider study: Patients with metastatic melanoma got pembrolizumab or nivolumab-ipilimumab as first-line care. Findings and limits, study-wide: Clones driving repertoire changes may be melanoma-specific or general immune activation.

A fixed DNA input of about 350 ng was used per bulk PBMC sample. Only in-frame clones appear in the TCRdb table, and some are missing; sequencing was by immunoSEQ multiplex PCR. This sample has about 19,000 clones, with around nine tenths found just once. Sample time point: week 3, after first cycle of checkpoint inhibitor. Disease control meant complete response, partial response or stable disease at 12 weeks. The rearrangement links TRBV27 to TRBJ2-7; 10 nucleotides match TRBD2. This TCR came from a human donor with melanoma. Source: blood, taken from a patient treated with checkpoint blockade. CDR3 sequence (DNA): TGTGCCAGCAGTGCTCACGGCACTAGCGGGATGGTCTCCTACGAGCAGTACTTC. This codes for CASSAHGTSGMVSYEQYF.